Listed below are T cell receptor beta chains from one sample, sequenced in a study of OX40 agonist ivuxolimab in advanced cancers. Clones were sequenced by immunoSEQ multiplex PCR, and TCRdb holds only the in-frame ones, with some missing. The data show about 32,000 clones, roughly 89% seen once. Sequenced material: CD4+ or CD8+ T cells sorted from blood, taken in a trial of the OX40 agonist ivuxolimab. Receptor source: an adult with an advanced solid tumor such as melanoma, head and neck, liver or kidney cancer. The CDR3 runs from the conserved cysteine through the conserved F or W. Each record gives: D gene, V gene, J gene, clone size, CDR3 protein, CDR3 DNA. A D gene is named only where the DNA matches it firmly. Not every row has a clone size; where given, it reads once, few, many or a size class.

d_call: NA
v_call: TRBV10-2
j_call: TRBJ2-7
clone_size: NA
cdr3_aa: CASSESASSYEQYF
cdr3_nt: TGCGCCAGCAGTGAGTCTGCTAGTTCCTACGAGCAGTACTTC

d_call: NA
v_call: TRBV7-9
j_call: TRBJ2-4
clone_size: NA
cdr3_aa: CASSLDFREVYIQYF
cdr3_nt: TGTGCCAGCAGCTTAGATTTCCGGGAAGTGTACATTCAGTACTTC

d_call: NA
v_call: TRBV28
j_call: TRBJ2-7
clone_size: NA
cdr3_aa: CASSSPGDASYEQYF
cdr3_nt: TGTGCCAGCAGTTCACCGGGGGACGCTTCCTACGAGCAGTACTTC

d_call: TRBD2
v_call: TRBV6-5
j_call: TRBJ2-1
clone_size: NA
cdr3_aa: CATQGAGVGNEQFF
cdr3_nt: TGTGCCACCCAAGGAGCGGGAGTGGGAAATGAGCAGTTCTTC

d_call: NA
v_call: TRBV30
j_call: TRBJ1-1
clone_size: NA
cdr3_aa: CAWSFSPFGNTEAFF
cdr3_nt: TGTGCCTGGAGTTTCAGCCCCTTTGGGAACACTGAAGCTTTCTTT

d_call: NA
v_call: TRBV28
j_call: TRBJ1-3
clone_size: NA
cdr3_aa: CASSLSADVDSGNTIYF
cdr3_nt: TGTGCCAGCAGTTTATCAGCGGACGTAGACTCTGGAAACACCATATATTTT

d_call: NA
v_call: TRBV6-7
j_call: TRBJ2-2
clone_size: NA
cdr3_aa: CASSISGLVRDTGELFF
cdr3_nt: TGTGCCAGCAGTATCTCTGGGTTAGTAAGGGACACCGGGGAGCTGTTTTTT

d_call: NA
v_call: TRBV7-2
j_call: TRBJ2-7
clone_size: NA
cdr3_aa: CASSLWGSSSYEQYF
cdr3_nt: TGTGCCAGCAGCTTATGGGGATCGAGCTCCTACGAGCAGTACTTC

d_call: TRBD1
v_call: TRBV19
j_call: TRBJ1-5
clone_size: NA
cdr3_aa: CASSIWTGSDQPQHF
cdr3_nt: TGTGCCAGTAGTATCTGGACAGGGTCGGATCAGCCCCAGCATTTT

d_call: NA
v_call: TRBV7-9
j_call: TRBJ1-2
clone_size: NA
cdr3_aa: CASSRDVGYTF
cdr3_nt: TGTGCCAGCAGCCGGGACGTCGGGTACACCTTC

d_call: NA
v_call: TRBV7-9
j_call: TRBJ1-1
clone_size: NA
cdr3_aa: CASSLPPGLRTEAFF
cdr3_nt: TGTGCCAGCAGCCTACCCCCGGGGTTAAGGACTGAAGCTTTCTTT

d_call: TRBD2
v_call: TRBV15
j_call: TRBJ2-5
clone_size: NA
cdr3_aa: CATSRDLLAGDEETQYF
cdr3_nt: TGTGCCACCAGCAGAGACCTCCTAGCGGGAGATGAGGAGACCCAGTACTTC

d_call: NA
v_call: TRBV11-2
j_call: TRBJ1-5
clone_size: NA
cdr3_aa: CASSYGQTNQPQHF
cdr3_nt: TGTGCCAGCAGCTACGGACAGACCAATCAGCCCCAGCATTTT

d_call: NA
v_call: TRBV28
j_call: TRBJ1-4
clone_size: NA
cdr3_aa: CASSLTGAYNEKLFF
cdr3_nt: TGTGCCAGCAGTTTAACCGGGGCCTATAATGAAAAACTGTTTTTT

d_call: NA
v_call: TRBV9
j_call: TRBJ2-7
clone_size: NA
cdr3_aa: CASSVVGSEGYEQYF
cdr3_nt: TGTGCCAGCAGCGTAGTAGGTTCCGAGGGGTACGAGCAGTACTTC

d_call: TRBD1
v_call: TRBV27
j_call: TRBJ2-3
clone_size: NA
cdr3_aa: CASSYDGTGPSDTQYF
cdr3_nt: TGTGCCAGCAGTTACGACGGGACAGGGCCTAGTGATACGCAGTATTTT

d_call: TRBD1
v_call: TRBV29-1
j_call: TRBJ2-3
clone_size: NA
cdr3_aa: CSARTGIDTQYF
cdr3_nt: TGCAGCGCAAGGACAGGGATAGATACGCAGTATTTT

d_call: TRBD1
v_call: TRBV7-3
j_call: TRBJ2-3
clone_size: NA
cdr3_aa: CASSLTEGGVGTDTQYF
cdr3_nt: TGTGCCAGCAGCTTAACGGAAGGGGGCGTGGGCACAGATACGCAGTATTTT

d_call: TRBD2
v_call: TRBV28
j_call: TRBJ2-7
clone_size: once
cdr3_aa: CASSRTGLAGQYEQYF
cdr3_nt: TGTGCCAGCAGTCGTACAGGACTAGCGGGTCAATACGAGCAGTACTTC

d_call: TRBD1
v_call: TRBV9
j_call: TRBJ1-2
clone_size: NA
cdr3_aa: CASSVSGQGTNYGYTF
cdr3_nt: TGTGCCAGCAGCGTATCCGGACAGGGTACTAACTATGGCTACACCTTC

d_call: TRBD1
v_call: TRBV7-2
j_call: TRBJ2-5
clone_size: NA
cdr3_aa: CASSLGTGKVVSETQYF
cdr3_nt: TGTGCCAGCAGCTTGGGGACAGGGAAGGTAGTATCCGAGACCCAGTACTTC

d_call: NA
v_call: TRBV28
j_call: TRBJ2-7
clone_size: NA
cdr3_aa: CASSVGVYEQYF
cdr3_nt: TGTGCCAGCAGTGTAGGGGTGTACGAGCAGTACTTC